Each of the 15 T cell receptor beta chains below was sequenced from the same sample in a study of OX40 agonist ivuxolimab in advanced cancers. Assay: immunoSEQ multiplex PCR; the TCRdb copy retains only in-frame clones and omits some. Among about 73,000 clones listed, around nine tenths were seen once. The specimen comprised CD4+ or CD8+ T cells sorted from blood, sampled in a trial of the OX40 agonist ivuxolimab. The source of these receptors is an adult with an advanced solid tumor such as melanoma, head and neck, liver or kidney cancer.

The chain has TRBV10-3 and TRBJ2-1; TRBD2 matches 8 bases. Per the germline V gene, CDR1 is ENHRY and CDR2 is SYGVKD. CDR3 length: 15 residues. V lost 8 bases to trimming and J lost 9 bases; unmatched junction nucleotides: 15. In DNA form, the CDR3 reads TGTGCCATCCGGAGGGAAGCGGGAGTTTTGAGTGAGCAGTTCTTC. Its protein is CAIRREAGVLSEQFF.

The chain joins TRBV7-2 to TRBJ2-3, with unresolved D. CDR1 SGHTA and CDR2 FQGNSA come from the germline V gene. The CDR3 consists of 13 residues. The germline V and J ends were trimmed by 0 bases and 4 bases, with 5 bases remaining between them. In DNA form, the CDR3 reads TGTGCCAGCAGCTTAGCCCCCCCAGATACGCAGTATTTT. Its protein is CASSLAPPDTQYF. The whole variable domain, remainder taken from reference TRBV7-2 and TRBJ2-3, is GAGVSQSPSNKVTEKGKDVELRCDPISGHTALYWYRQSLGQGLEFLIYFQGNSAPDKSGLPSDRFSAERTGGSVSTLTIQRTQQEDSAVYLCASSLAPPDTQYFGPGTRLTVL.

This sequence joins TRBV6-5 and TRBJ2-3; TRBD1 matches 9 bases. From germline, CDR1 is MNHEY and CDR2 SVGAGI. The CDR3 has 13 amino acids. With 8 bases clipped from V and 7 bases from J, the junction kept 7 bases outside the gene matches. The DNA of the CDR3 is TGTGCCAGCCGACAGGGGGGGGGCTATACGCAGTATTTT. Translating gives CASRQGGGYTQYF.

The genes are TRBV5-4 and TRBJ2-3; no clear D. Germline lookup yields CDR1 SGHNT and CDR2 YYREEE (reference sequence). V was clipped by 4 bases and J by 5 bases, with 8 bases between them. The CDR3 length is 12 residues. The CDR3 region has the DNA TGTGCCAGCAGCCTGGAAAGAGATACGCAGTATTTT. Translation: CASSLERDTQYF.

The gene calls are TRBV30 and TRBJ1-4; a weak D match, TRBD1 (5 bases). CDR3 length equals 15 residues. Looked up from germline, CDR1 is GTSNPN and CDR2 is SVGIG (reference sequence). V was trimmed by 2 bases and J by 6 bases, leaving 16 bases between them. CDR3: CAWSPGRQGYEKLFF. CDR3 sequence (DNA): TGTGCCTGGAGTCCGGGGAGGCAGGGATATGAAAAACTGTTTTTT.

The chain uses TRBV15 and TRBJ2-5; D gene uncertain. Germline V gene lookup returns CDR1 LNHNV and CDR2 YYDKDF (reference sequence). The V gene lost 5 bases and the J gene lost 4 bases, with 8 bases spanning the gap. The CDR3 length is 12 residues. The CDR3 protein is CATSGYRETQYF. CDR3 bases: TGTGCCACCAGCGGATACCGAGAGACCCAGTACTTC.

This sequence joins TRBV4-1 and TRBJ1-3; 9 nucleotides agree with TRBD1. Germline-derived CDR1 and CDR2 are MGHRA and YSYEKL. V trimming: 5 bases; J trimming: 0 bases; junction bases outside the gene matches: 8. The CDR3 is made up of 17 amino acids. CDR3 sequence: CASSNPGQGSSGNTIYF. CDR3 nucleotide sequence: TGCGCCAGCAGCAATCCGGGACAGGGAAGCTCTGGAAACACCATATATTTT.

The chain has TRBV19 and TRBJ2-1, with D perhaps TRBD1 or TRBD2 (5 bases each). The CDR3 is 16 amino acids. Per the germline V gene, CDR1 is LNHDA and CDR2 is SQIVND (reference sequence). Trimming took off 0 bases at V and 2 bases at J, with 11 bases between the two ends. CDR3 in DNA: TGTGCCAGTAGTATAGAAACTAGGGGCCCCTACAATGAGCAGTTCTTC. Translating it yields CASSIETRGPYNEQFF.

The gene calls are TRBV29-1 and TRBJ2-1; tentatively, D is TRBD2 (6 bases). This CDR3 has 13 amino acids. The germline V gene has CDR1 SQVTM and CDR2 ANQGSEA. Trimming removed 7 bases at V and 4 bases at J, with 14 bases between. The CDR3 region is CSGEAFLYNEQFF. The CDR3 region has the DNA TGCAGCGGGGAGGCCTTTTTGTACAATGAGCAGTTCTTC.

The J gene is TRBJ1-2, the V gene TRBV29-1, with D tentatively TRBD1 (6 bases). CDR1 and CDR2 (germline): SQVTM, ANQGSEA. CDR3 size: 13 residues. V lost 4 bases and J 6 bases, leaving 15 bases between the germline ends. Here the CDR3 reads CSVGDRNWNGYTF. The DNA of the CDR3 is TGCAGCGTTGGAGACAGGAATTGGAATGGCTACACCTTC.

The CDR3 DNA follows: TGTGCCAGCAGGTTAGGGGCGAACACCGGGGAGCTGTTTTTT. Its protein is CASRLGANTGELFF. V is TRBV2 and J is TRBJ2-2; D might be TRBD1 (5 bases). V gave up 6 bases and J gave up 0 bases, with 8 bases separating them. Germline values: CDR1 SNHLY, CDR2 FYNNEI. The CDR3 is 14 residues long.

V usage is TRBV7-9 and J usage is TRBJ2-7; TRBD2 aligns across 10 bases. This CDR3 spans 13 amino acids. J was trimmed by 6 bases and V by 2 bases; bases with no gene match: 1. Germline V lookup: CDR1 SEHNR, CDR2 FQNEAQ (reference sequence). The CDR3 nucleotides read TGTGCCAGCAGCTTACAGCGGGAGGGCGAGCAGTACTTC. This encodes CASSLQREGEQYF. Full variable domain (remainder filled in from reference TRBV7-9 and TRBJ2-7): DTGVSQNPRHKITKRGQNVTFRCDPISEHNRLYWYRQTLGQGPEFLTYFQNEAQLEKSRLLSDRFSAERPKGSFSTLEIQRTEQGDSAMYLCASSLQREGEQYFGPGTRLTVT.

The gene calls are TRBV7-2 and TRBJ1-5; no firm D call. The V gene lost 4 bases and the J gene lost 6 bases, with 10 bases spanning the gap. The CDR3 spans 13 residues. From germline, CDR1 is SGHTA and CDR2 FQGNSA. CDR3 in DNA: TGTGCCAGCAGCTCCCCCGGTGGTCAGCCCCAGCATTTT. Translating gives CASSSPGGQPQHF.

The rearrangement links TRBV7-3 to TRBJ2-5, with D perhaps TRBD1 (5 bases). Trimming removed 5 bases at V and 2 bases at J, with 15 bases between. Germline assignment: CDR1 SGHTA and CDR2 FQGTGA. The length of the CDR3 is 15 residues. CDR3 loop: CASSPTTAGQETQYF. The CDR3 nucleotides are TGTGCCAGCAGCCCAACAACTGCAGGGCAAGAGACCCAGTACTTC.

CDR3 sequence reads: CASRRGLQAANEKLFF. As DNA, the CDR3 is TGCGCCAGCAGAAGGGGTCTACAAGCCGCTAATGAAAAACTGTTTTTT. V usage is TRBV5-1 and J usage is TRBJ1-4, with TRBD1 as a possible D gene (5 bases). The CDR3 has 16 residues. The V gene lost 5 bases and the J gene lost 3 bases, with 17 bases spanning the gap. Germline CDR1 and CDR2: SGHRS and YFSETQ.